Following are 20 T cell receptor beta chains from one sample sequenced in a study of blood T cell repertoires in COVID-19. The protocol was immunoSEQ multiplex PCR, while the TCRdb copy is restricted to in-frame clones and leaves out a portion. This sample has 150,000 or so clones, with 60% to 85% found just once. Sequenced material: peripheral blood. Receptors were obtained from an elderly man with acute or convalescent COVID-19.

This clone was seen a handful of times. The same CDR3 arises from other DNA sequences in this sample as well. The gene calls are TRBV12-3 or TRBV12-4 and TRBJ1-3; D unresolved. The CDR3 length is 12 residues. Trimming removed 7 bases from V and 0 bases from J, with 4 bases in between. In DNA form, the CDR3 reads TGTGCCAGCACCTTCTCTGGAAACACCATATATTTT. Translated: CASTFSGNTIYF.

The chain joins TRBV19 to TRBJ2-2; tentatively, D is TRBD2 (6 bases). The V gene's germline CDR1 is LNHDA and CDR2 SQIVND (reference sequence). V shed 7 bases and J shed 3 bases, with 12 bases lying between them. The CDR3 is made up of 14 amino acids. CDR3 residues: CASNSPGDTGELFF. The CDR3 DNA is TGTGCCAGTAATTCGCCGGGAGACACCGGGGAGCTGTTTTTT. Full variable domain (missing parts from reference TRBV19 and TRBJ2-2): DGGITQSPKYLFRKEGQNVTLSCEQNLNHDAMYWYRQDPGQGLRLIYYSQIVNDFQKGDIAEGYSVSREKKESFPLTVTSAQKNPTAFYLCASNSPGDTGELFFGEGSRLTVL.

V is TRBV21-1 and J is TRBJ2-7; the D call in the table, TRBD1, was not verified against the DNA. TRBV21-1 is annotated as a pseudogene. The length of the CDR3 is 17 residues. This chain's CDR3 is CASSKDRFPQGIYEQYF. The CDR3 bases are TGTGCCAGCAGCAAAGATCGGTTTCCGCAGGGGATCTACGAGCAGTACTTC.

CDR3 amino acids: CASSYRGENTEAFF. The CDR3 coding sequence is TGTGCCAGCAGTTACAGGGGCGAGAACACTGAAGCTTTCTTT. V is TRBV6-2 or TRBV6-3 and J is TRBJ1-1, with D possibly being TRBD1 (5 bases). Germline-derived CDR1 and CDR2 are MNHEY and SVGEGT. The ends were cut back, 2 bases at V and 1 base at J, with 8 bases in the middle. CDR3 length: 14 residues.

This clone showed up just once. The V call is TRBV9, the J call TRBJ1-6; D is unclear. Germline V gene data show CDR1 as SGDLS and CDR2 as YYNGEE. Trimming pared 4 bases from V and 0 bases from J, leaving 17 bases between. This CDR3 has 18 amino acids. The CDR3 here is CASSFDPSGSSYNSPLHF. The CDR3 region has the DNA TGTGCCAGCAGCTTCGACCCCTCCGGGAGCTCCTATAATTCACCCCTCCACTTT.

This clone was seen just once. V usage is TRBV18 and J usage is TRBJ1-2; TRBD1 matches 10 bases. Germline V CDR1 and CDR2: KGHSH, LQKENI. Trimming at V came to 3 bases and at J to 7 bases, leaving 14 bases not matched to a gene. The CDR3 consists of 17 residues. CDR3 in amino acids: CASSPSRTGGDLGGYTF. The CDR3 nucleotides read TGTGCCAGCTCACCCTCGAGGACAGGGGGTGACCTGGGTGGCTACACCTTC. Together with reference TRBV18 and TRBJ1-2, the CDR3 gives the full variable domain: NAGVMQNPRHLVRRRGQEARLRCSPMKGHSHVYWYRQLPEEGLKFMVYLQKENIIDESGMPKERFSAEFPKEGPSILRIQQVVRGDSAAYFCASSPSRTGGDLGGYTFGSGTRLTVV.

For the CDR3, the DNA is TGTGCCAGCAGCCGCGGACAGGGGGCGCTAGGCACTGAAGCTTTCTTT. Its translation: CASSRGQGALGTEAFF. This chain connects TRBV5-5 to TRBJ1-1, with 11 positions matching TRBD1. V shed 4 bases, J shed 4 bases, and the junction held 9 bases outside the gene matches. The CDR3 totals 16 residues. Germline V gene lookup returns CDR1 SGHKS and CDR2 YYEKEE (reference sequence).

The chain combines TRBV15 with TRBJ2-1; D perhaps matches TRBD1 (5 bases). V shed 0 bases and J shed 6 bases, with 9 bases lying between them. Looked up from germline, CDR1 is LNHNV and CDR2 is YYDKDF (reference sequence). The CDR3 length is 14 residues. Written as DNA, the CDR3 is TGTGCCACCAGCAGAGATGCCCAGGGCAATGAGCAGTTCTTC. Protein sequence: CATSRDAQGNEQFF.

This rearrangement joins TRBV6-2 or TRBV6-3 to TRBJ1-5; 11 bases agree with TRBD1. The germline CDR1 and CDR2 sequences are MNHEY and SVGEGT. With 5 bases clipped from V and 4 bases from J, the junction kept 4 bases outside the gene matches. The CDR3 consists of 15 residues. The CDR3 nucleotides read TGTGCCAGCAGTGGGACAGGGGGGTTTAATCAGCCCCAGCATTTT. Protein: CASSGTGGFNQPQHF.

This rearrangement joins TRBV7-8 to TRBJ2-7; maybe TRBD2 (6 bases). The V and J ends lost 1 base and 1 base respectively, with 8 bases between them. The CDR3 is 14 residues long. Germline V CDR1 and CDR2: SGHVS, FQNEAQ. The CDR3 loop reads CASSLVLASYEQYV. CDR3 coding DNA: TGTGCCAGCAGCTTAGTACTAGCATCCTACGAGCAGTACGTC.

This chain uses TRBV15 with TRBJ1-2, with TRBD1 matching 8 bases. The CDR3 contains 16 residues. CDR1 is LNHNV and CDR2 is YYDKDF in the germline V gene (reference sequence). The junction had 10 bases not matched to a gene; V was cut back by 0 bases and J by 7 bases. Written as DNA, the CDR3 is TGTGCCACCAGCAGAGAGGGGGCAGGGGGCAGGGGTGGCTACACCTTC. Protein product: CATSREGAGGRGGYTF.

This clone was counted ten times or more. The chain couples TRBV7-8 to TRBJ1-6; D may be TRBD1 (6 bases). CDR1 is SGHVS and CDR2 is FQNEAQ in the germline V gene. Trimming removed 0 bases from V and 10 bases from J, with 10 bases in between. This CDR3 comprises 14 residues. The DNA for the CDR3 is TGTGCCAGCAGCTTAGCGCTCCAGGGGTCACCCCTCCACTTT. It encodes CASSLALQGSPLHF.

CDR3 loop: CASSYRGGLGETQYF. CDR3 bases: TGTGCCAGCAGCTACAGAGGAGGGTTAGGAGAGACCCAGTACTTC. The gene calls are TRBV6-4 and TRBJ2-5; TRBD2 is a possible D gene (6 bases). CDR3 size: 15 residues. With 6 bases removed from V and 4 bases from J, the gap between germline ends came to 18 bases. Germline V CDR1 and CDR2: MRHNA, SNTAGT.

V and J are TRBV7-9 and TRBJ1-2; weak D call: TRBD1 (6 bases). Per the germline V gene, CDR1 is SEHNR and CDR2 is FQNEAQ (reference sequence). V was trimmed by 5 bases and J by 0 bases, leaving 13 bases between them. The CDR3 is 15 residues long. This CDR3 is CASSRGQLANYGYTF. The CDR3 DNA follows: TGTGCCAGCAGCCGCGGACAGCTAGCTAACTATGGCTACACCTTC.

Here the CDR3 reads CASSLIPGDSGNTIYF. The CDR3 nucleotides are TGTGCCAGCAGCTTAATTCCGGGAGACTCTGGAAACACCATATATTTT. The chain links TRBV11-2 to TRBJ1-3, with D hard to call. The germline V gene encodes CDR1 SGHAT and CDR2 FQNNGV. The CDR3 has 16 amino acids. Trimming stripped 2 bases from V and 0 bases from J, with 11 bases between.

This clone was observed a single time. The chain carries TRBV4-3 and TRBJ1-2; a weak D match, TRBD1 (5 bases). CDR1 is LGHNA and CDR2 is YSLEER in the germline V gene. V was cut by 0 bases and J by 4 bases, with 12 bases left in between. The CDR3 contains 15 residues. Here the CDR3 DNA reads TGCGCCAGCAGCCAAGATCAGGGAATCTCCTATGGCTACACCTTC. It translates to CASSQDQGISYGYTF.

CDR3 DNA sequence: TGCAGCGTTGTGTTAGCGGGGGGGCGATACGAGCAGTACTTC. Translation gives CSVVLAGGRYEQYF. The chain recombines TRBV29-1 with TRBJ2-7, with 11 bases matching TRBD2. Trimming cost V 4 bases and J 4 bases; bases outside gene matches: 6. Germline-derived CDR1 and CDR2 are SQVTM and ANQGSEA. The CDR3 is made up of 14 amino acids.

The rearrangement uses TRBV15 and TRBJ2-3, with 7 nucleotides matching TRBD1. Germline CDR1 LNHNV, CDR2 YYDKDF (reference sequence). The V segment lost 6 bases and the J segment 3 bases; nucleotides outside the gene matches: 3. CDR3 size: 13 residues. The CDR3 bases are TGTGCCACCAGACGGGACAGAACAGATACGCAGTATTTT. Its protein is CATRRDRTDTQYF.

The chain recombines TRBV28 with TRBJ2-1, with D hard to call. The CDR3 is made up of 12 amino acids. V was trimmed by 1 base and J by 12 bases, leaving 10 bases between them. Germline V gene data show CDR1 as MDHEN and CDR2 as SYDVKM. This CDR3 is CASSLSAVGQFF. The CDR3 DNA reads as TGTGCCAGCAGTTTATCGGCGGTGGGGCAGTTCTTC.

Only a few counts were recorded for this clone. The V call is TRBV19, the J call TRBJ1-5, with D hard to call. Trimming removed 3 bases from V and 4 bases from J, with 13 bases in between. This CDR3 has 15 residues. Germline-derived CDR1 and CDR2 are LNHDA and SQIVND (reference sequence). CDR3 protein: CASSITVTENQPQHF. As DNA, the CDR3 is TGTGCCAGTAGTATCACCGTGACGGAGAATCAGCCCCAGCATTTT.